This TCR beta chain was captured in a study of cytomegalovirus exposure and HLA in healthy donors. The PCR used 60 Vbeta and 13 Jbeta primers. Profiling relied on immunoSEQ multiplex PCR, and the TCRdb table lists in-frame clones only, not all of them. Among around 150,000 clones listed, almost 80% were seen once. Overall study findings and caveats: Later analysis placed DRB1 highest and HLA-C lowest in TCR association rates, which differed by HLA locus.

Worth noting for this clone: Its antigen is as yet unknown.

This sequence was found in a male donor in good health and CMV-seronegative. The source material was PBMCs.

For the CDR3, the DNA is TGTGCCAGCAGCCGGAAGGGGCAGCGGGAGGGGTACAATGAGCAGTTCTTC. It yields the protein CASSRKGQREGYNEQFF. The rearrangement uses TRBV11-2 and TRBJ2-1; 10 bases are a match to TRBD2. J gave up 4 bases and V 5 bases, and 11 bases lay outside the gene matches. Per the germline V gene, CDR1 is SGHAT and CDR2 is FQNNGV. The CDR3 covers 17 residues.